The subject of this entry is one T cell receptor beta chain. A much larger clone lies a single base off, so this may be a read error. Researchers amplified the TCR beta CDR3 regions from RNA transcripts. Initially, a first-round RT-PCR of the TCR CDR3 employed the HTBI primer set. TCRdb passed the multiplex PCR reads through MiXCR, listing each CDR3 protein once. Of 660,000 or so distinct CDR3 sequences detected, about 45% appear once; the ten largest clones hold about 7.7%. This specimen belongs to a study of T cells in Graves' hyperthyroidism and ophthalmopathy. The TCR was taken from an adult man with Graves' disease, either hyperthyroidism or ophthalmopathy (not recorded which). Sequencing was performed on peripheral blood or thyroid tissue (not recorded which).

This CDR3 reads CTSSLDSRARQETQYF. The CDR3, as DNA: TGTACCAGCAGCTTAGATTCGAGGGCACGCCAAGAGACCCAGTACTTC. The genes are TRBV7-6 and TRBJ2-5, with a tentative D call TRBD2 (5 bases). Germline loops: CDR1 SGHVS, CDR2 FNYEAQ. The CDR3 extends over 16 amino acids.